The 9 T cell receptor beta chains presented below share a single source sample, sequenced in a study of metastatic and nonmetastatic thyroid tumors. TCRdb reprocessed the PCR reads via MiXCR. The sample carries tens of thousands of clones, 9.5% to 15% recorded once. Every patient was untreated before thyroid surgery. The sample taken for sequencing was tumor tissue. These receptors all come from a female donor with papillary thyroid cancer or a benign thyroid nodule (not recorded which). Some clones in this sample may be carry-over from other donors' samples.

The gene calls are TRBV10-1 and TRBJ2-7; D is uncertain. The CDR3 extends over 12 amino acids. Germline CDR1 and CDR2: WNHNN and SYGVQD (reference sequence). Trimming removed 0 bases at V and 5 bases at J, with 5 bases between. The CDR3 reads CASSESGHEQYF. DNA for the CDR3: TGCGCCAGCAGTGAGTCAGGGCACGAGCAGTACTTC.

This clone was counted ten times or more. This chain joins TRBV12-3 or TRBV12-4 and TRBJ2-5, with 10 bases matching TRBD2. CDR3 length: 15 residues. Unmatched junction bases numbered 10, after V lost 7 bases and J lost 5 bases. The CDR3 spells CASKGSGRAGETQYF. CDR3 sequence (DNA): TGTGCCAGCAAGGGGAGCGGGAGGGCCGGCGAGACCCAGTACTTC.

In its sample, this clone was seen a few times. One end of the junction varies from germline; a read error may be responsible. V usage is TRBV7-7 and J usage is TRBJ2-5; weak D call: TRBD1 (6 bases). Germline-derived CDR1 and CDR2 are SSHAT and FNYEAQ (reference sequence). The CDR3 spans 14 residues. The CDR3 is CASSRNRDGETQYF. In DNA, the CDR3 is TGTGCTAGCAGCCGGAACAGGGATGGGGAGACCCAGTACTTC.

About this clone: The junction departs from germline at one end; a sequencing error may be responsible. This chain connects TRBV5-1 to TRBJ2-2; 7 nucleotides agree with TRBD1. The CDR3 has 17 residues. Looked up from germline, CDR1 is SGHRS and CDR2 is YFSETQ. CDR3 sequence reads: CASSLPPGQRNTVELFF. CDR3 DNA: TGCGCCAGCAGCTTGCCTCCGGGACAGAGGAACACCGTGGAGCTGTTTTTT.

The table lists this clone with many counts. The rearrangement joins TRBV20-1 to TRBJ2-7; 12 nucleotides align to TRBD2. The germline gives CDR1 DFQATT, CDR2 SNEGSKA (reference sequence). The CDR3 loop spans 16 amino acids. V was pared by 4 bases and J by 0 bases, with 7 bases of the junction left unmatched. CDR3 in DNA: TGCAGTGCTAAAACCGGGACTAGCGGGTTCTCCTACGAGCAGTACTTC. Translating it yields CSAKTGTSGFSYEQYF.

Regarding this clone: A read error may produce the germline difference seen at one junction end. This chain connects TRBV14 to TRBJ2-7; possibly TRBD2 for D (5 bases). CDR3 length: 14 residues. Germline lookup yields CDR1 SGHDN and CDR2 FVKESK. CDR3 sequence reads: CASSPHWAGYEQYF. CDR3 sequence (DNA): TGTGCCAGTAGCCCCCACTGGGCGGGCTACGAGCAGTACTTC. Full variable domain (remainder filled in from reference TRBV14 and TRBJ2-7): EAGVTQFPSHSVIEKGQTVTLRCDPISGHDNLYWYRRVMGKEIKFLLHFVKESKQDESGMPNNRFLAERTGGTYSTLKVQPAELEDSGVYFCASSPHWAGYEQYFGPGTRLTVT.

This clone showed up many times. V usage is TRBV24-1 and J usage is TRBJ1-2, with D possibly being TRBD1 (6 bases). CDR3 length: 14 amino acids. Trimming removed 3 bases from V and 4 bases from J, with 11 bases in between. In germline, CDR1 is KGHDR, CDR2 SFDVKD. CDR3: CATSDGNRAYGYTF. In DNA, the CDR3 is TGTGCCACCAGTGATGGGAACAGGGCCTATGGCTACACCTTC.

The V and J genes are TRBV5-1 and TRBJ1-2; 9 nucleotides align to TRBD1. The CDR3 totals 15 residues. Germline assignment: CDR1 SGHRS and CDR2 YFSETQ. V gave up 4 bases and J gave up 6 bases; unmatched junction bases: 10. CDR3 nucleotides: TGCGCCAGCAGCCCAGGGGGAGGGGACAGGGATGGCTACACCTTC. Encoded protein: CASSPGGGDRDGYTF.

Comment on this clone: A much larger clone lies one base from this, so it may be a read error. The genes are TRBV5-5 and TRBJ2-3; 10 bases are shared with TRBD1. CDR1 SGHKS and CDR2 YYEKEE come from the germline V gene (reference sequence). With 4 bases clipped from V and 7 bases from J, the junction kept 9 bases outside the gene matches. The CDR3 has 15 residues. The DNA of the CDR3 is TGTGCCAGCAGCCCGGGACAGGGGAAGTGGAATACGCAGTATTTT. As protein: CASSPGQGKWNTQYF.